This TCR beta chain was obtained from a study of Ad26.COV2.S vaccination and SARS-CoV-2 variants. Overall study context: Intramuscular Ad26.COV2.S at 5x10^10 or 1x10^11 viral particles.

Here immunoSEQ multiplex PCR was the method, and the copy in TCRdb shows in-frame clones only, minus some. The repertoire holds 350,000 to 400,000 clones, with approximately 89% as singletons. Indicated treatment: about 20 received Ad26.COV2.S at low or high dose, single or two shots; 5 received placebo; per-sample allocation not given. Following the first vaccine or placebo injection, samples were taken on day 63. Expression of Wuhan-strain SARS-CoV-2 spike came from the Ad26 vector that formed the vaccine. Trimming took off 6 bases at V and 2 bases at J, with 16 bases between the two ends. The CDR3 is made up of 15 amino acids. Germline V gives CDR1 LNHDA, CDR2 SQIVND (reference sequence).

The V and J genes are TRBV19 and TRBJ2-5; a possible D gene is TRBD2 (5 bases). Source: peripheral blood, taken in a trial of Ad26.COV2.S vaccine versus placebo. The TCR was taken from a person aged 18-60 years who received the Ad26.COV2.S COVID-19 vaccine or a placebo. The CDR3, as DNA: TGTGCCAGTAGGGGCTGGGGAGATGGGCAAGAGACCCAGTACTTC. Residues: CASRGWGDGQETQYF.